The text below deals with one T cell receptor (beta chain). There is no known antigen for this receptor. Base qualities are missing; no much larger clone stands one base away. A single peripheral blood draw of about 120 mL on average was collected from each donor into heparinised tubes. A BD FACSAria II was used to sort naive, central memory, regulatory and stem cell-like memory CD4+ T cells with a panel that included CD45RO, CCR7, CD25, CD127, CD95 and CD27. Purity was above 95% for every sorted population. PBMCs were separated immediately by Lymphoprep density gradient centrifugation and were stained directly, without being cultured. So that batch effects would be minimized, each experiment stained and sorted samples in pairs, pairing one healthy donor with one patient. This specimen comes from a study of beta chain features in type 1 diabetes (dated by TCRdb to the late 2010s). Some background on the complete study: Mean age, gender distribution, total cell number and subset yield did not differ between patients and healthy donors. Regulatory and stem cell-like memory subsets were obtained from only 8 patients and roughly eight healthy donors, while naive and central memory subsets were obtained from all 28 donors. In the study, recently diagnosed type 1 diabetes patients and matched healthy donors were compared on the TCRB repertoires of their sorted circulating CD4+ T cell subsets. A total of about 100,000,000 sorted cells were examined across all samples, and RNA yield correlated strongly with the number of cells per subset.

Broad study findings and their caveats: At VDJ recombination sites, patients with type 1 diabetes made fewer insertions and deleted more nucleotides, a pattern implying thymic rearrangement abnormalities. Because cDNA was sequenced instead of genomic DNA, highly expressing activated cells could be over-represented, though the groups showed no difference in activation or CD3 levels. HLA sub-analyses involved small numbers of individuals, so any influence of HLA type on TCRB rearrangement remained unresolved. Naive, central memory and regulatory TCRB repertoires appeared to be more alike among patients than among healthy donors. Shorter templates might be favored by PCR, yet because patient and control samples were amplified and corrected together, any such skew would affect both groups equally. A moderate but significant shortening of TCRB CDR3 length was observed in type 1 diabetes patients in all four CD4+ subsets.

The High Capacity cDNA Reverse Transcription Kit was used to reverse transcribe all of the isolated RNA, meaning that expressed TCRB transcripts were what got sequenced. Deep immunoSEQ sequencing was applied to naive, central memory and regulatory T cell samples, giving an average of about 3.57 million total reads per sample. Sorted cells were lysed in RLT buffer and RNA was extracted with DNase-treated RNeasy Micro or Mini kits, depending on cell number. Each cell subset was processed separately to prevent cross-contamination, with patient and healthy donor samples processed together. The immunoSEQ multiplex PCR was used to amplify TCRB sequences from cDNA, generating 87-bp fragments that spanned the CDR3 region. Sequencing of the amplicons was done on the Illumina HiSeq platform. Under the source paper's analysis protocol: Synthetic template baselines were used to correct PCR bias computationally, reads within Hamming distance 2 were collapsed together, and singletons that could not be merged were discarded. Reads were aligned against IMGT to assign V, D and J genes, CDR3 length and insertions or deletions at six rearrangement sites. Clonotype counts were normalized to sorted cell number within each subset before computing true diversity and Gini coefficients with the tcR R package. The overlap coefficient, calculated on TCRB nucleotide sequences, was used to measure repertoire sharing. Out-of-frame TCRB sequences from naive cells were analyzed as a proxy for the pre-selection repertoire. TCRdb took this table from immuneACCESS and kept in-frame rearrangements with V and J called. Such tables lack part of the clones; where checked against another copy, unresolved V genes explain under half of the gap, and the rest is unexplained. The V and J calls and clone size come from that table; D and trimming were worked out from the DNA. The table for this sample lists hundreds of thousands of clones; about 14% of them were counted only once. The ten most abundant clones make up about 0.093% of the sample.

Sequencing was carried out using naive CD4+ T cells from blood. Interpreted using the paper, the cell subset or site label stands for: true naive CD4+ T cells. The source is a man between 18 and 29 years old in good health.

The CDR3 is CASSYGTPGQGALSSYNEQFF. The DNA sequence is given as TGCGCCAGCAGCTATGGGACTCCGGGACAGGGAGCATTAAGCTCCTACAATGAGCAGTTCTTC. The rearranged chain carries TRBV5-1 and TRBJ2-1; TRBD1 lines up with 9 middle nucleotides. Ends trimmed: V by 3 bases, J by 0 bases; bases unmatched to a gene: 19. Inclusive of the bounding cysteine and phenylalanine, the CDR3 is 21 residues long. Solely the CDR3 DNA is kept, with 63 bases framed from the first base. According to the germline V gene, CDR1 reads SGHRS and CDR2 reads YFSETQ.